This is a list of T cell receptor beta chains from one sample in a study of blood T cell repertoires in COVID-19. Assay: immunoSEQ multiplex PCR; the TCRdb copy retains only in-frame clones and omits some. The sample records more than 100,000 clones, roughly 84% being singletons. Sequencing used peripheral blood. All receptors come from a woman between 25 and 40 years old who had recovered from COVID-19. Both conserved end residues are part of each CDR3. A D gene is named only where the DNA matches it firmly. Size values are once, few and many counts, or a class for expanded clones, and some rows have none.

v_call,d_call,j_call,clone_size,cdr3_nt,cdr3_aa
TRBV29-1,TRBD2,TRBJ2-1,.,TGCAGCGTTGAAGACCATTCACTAGCGGGCACCGGTGAGCAGTTCTTC,CSVEDHSLAGTGEQFF
TRBV15,TRBD1,TRBJ2-2,once,TGTGCCACCAGCAGTTATCCGGGACAGGATCCCGGGGAGCTGTTTTTT,CATSSYPGQDPGELFF
TRBV5-4,TRBD1,TRBJ2-5,.,TGTGCCAGCAGCTTGAAGGTAGGGGGCTTGGAGACCCAGTACTTC,CASSLKVGGLETQYF
TRBV7-9,TRBD1,TRBJ1-4,.,TGTGCCAGCAGCCCAAGGGACAGGGTACGAGAAAAACTGTTTTTT,CASSPRDRVREKLFF
TRBV24-1,TRBD1,TRBJ2-1,.,TGTGCCACCAGTGACTATCCGGGACAGGGGCTCAATGAGCAGTTCTTC,CATSDYPGQGLNEQFF
TRBV5-1,TRBD2,TRBJ2-1,.,TGCGCCAGCAGCTTGGGATCTAGCGGTACGTCCTACAATGAGCAGTTCTTC,CASSLGSSGTSYNEQFF
TRBV7-9,TRBD2,TRBJ2-1,.,TGTGCCAGCAGCGGTTCTAGCGGGGGGCGTAACAATGAGCAGTTCTTC,CASSGSSGGRNNEQFF
TRBV7-2,.,TRBJ2-7,.,TGTGCCAGCAGCTCTGCCGGGACTCCAACCTACGAGCAGTACTTC,CASSSAGTPTYEQYF
TRBV5-6,TRBD1,TRBJ1-3,.,TGTGCCAGCAGTTTGAGACAGGGGGCTGGAAACACCATATATTTT,CASSLRQGAGNTIYF
TRBV6-5,.,TRBJ1-1,.,TGTGCCACCCTACCTATGACAGGGAACACTGAAGCTTTCTTT,CATLPMTGNTEAFF
TRBV18,.,TRBJ1-1,.,TGTGCCAGCTCACCAGAGGGGAGGGGACTGAACACTGAAGCTTTCTTT,CASSPEGRGLNTEAFF
TRBV2,.,TRBJ1-2,.,TGTGCCAGCAACACAGGGCCTTCTTATGGCTACACCTTC,CASNTGPSYGYTF
TRBV11-2,.,TRBJ1-3,.,TGTGCCAGCAGCTTATCAAGAAACACCATATATTTT,CASSLSRNTIYF
TRBV5-4,.,TRBJ1-2,.,TGTGCCAGCAGCCCGGAGGTCGACTATGGCTACACCTTC,CASSPEVDYGYTF
TRBV10-3,TRBD1,TRBJ1-2,few,TGTGCCATCAGTGAGATTAGGGGACAGGGAAGCTATGGCTACACCTTC,CAISEIRGQGSYGYTF